A single sample gave rise to the 25 T cell receptor beta chains below, sequenced in a study of regulatory T cells in long-lasting Graves disease. Library construction for TCR beta used iRepertoire HTBI primers and Arm-PCR of CDR3 regions. TCRdb itself ran the multiplex PCR reads through MiXCR, one entry per CDR3 protein. The sample has roughly 500,000 distinct CDR3 sequences; 13% to 15% are singletons. Noted time point: newly diagnosed GD, antithyroid drugs for less than 3 months. The authors made the TCR library using RNA they extracted from PBMCs. The same data also contributed to another study, on T cells in Graves' hyperthyroidism and ophthalmopathy.

This specimen consisted of peripheral blood mononuclear cells (PBMCs), obtained at new diagnosis, from a patient treated with antithyroid drugs. The receptors derive from a woman aged 45-59 years with Graves disease.

This clonotype was seen repeatedly, ten times or more. V and J are TRBV7-2 and TRBJ1-1; no clear D. The germline V gene encodes CDR1 SGHTA and CDR2 FQGNSA. V dropped 5 bases and J dropped 11 bases, with 15 bases sitting between them. The CDR3 is made up of 12 amino acids. The CDR3 loop is CASSPQHRMAFF. The DNA for the CDR3 is TGTGCCAGCAGCCCCCAACATCGGATGGCTTTCTTT.

This clonotype was detected a few times. This chain joins TRBV7-2 and TRBJ2-3; D remains unclear. This CDR3 region has 14 residues. Trimming left V 2 bases short and J 2 bases short, with 8 bases between. Per germline, CDR1 SGHTA and CDR2 FQGNSA. The CDR3: CASSLRATTDTQYF. Written as DNA, the CDR3 is TGTGCCAGCAGCTTACGGGCCACCACAGATACGCAGTATTTT. The entire variable domain, with the rest obtained from reference TRBV7-2 and TRBJ2-3, is as follows: GAGVSQSPSNKVTEKGKDVELRCDPISGHTALYWYRQSLGQGLEFLIYFQGNSAPDKSGLPSDRFSAERTGGSVSTLTIQRTQQEDSAVYLCASSLRATTDTQYFGPGTRLTVL.

The V gene is TRBV24-1, the J gene TRBJ2-3; 12 nucleotides agree with TRBD2. There are 15 residues in the CDR3. V trimming: 4 bases; J trimming: 3 bases; junction bases outside the gene matches: 1. Per the germline V gene, CDR1 is KGHDR and CDR2 is SFDVKD. The CDR3 reads CATSELAGGTDTQYF. The CDR3 DNA is TGTGCCACCAGTGAACTAGCGGGAGGAACAGATACGCAGTATTTT.

In its sample, this clonotype was seen many times. The chain links TRBV7-9 to TRBJ1-1; the D is unclear. Germline V lookup: CDR1 SEHNR, CDR2 FQNEAQ (reference sequence). CDR3 length: 14 amino acids. V lost 1 base and J lost 1, with 7 bases in between. The DNA for the CDR3 is TGTGCCAGCAGCTTAGTAGCAGGGAACACTGAAGCTTTCTTT. Amino acid sequence: CASSLVAGNTEAFF. The full variable domain, its missing parts supplied by reference TRBV7-9 and TRBJ1-1, is DTGVSQNPRHKITKRGQNVTFRCDPISEHNRLYWYRQTLGQGPEFLTYFQNEAQLEKSRLLSDRFSAERPKGSFSTLEIQRTEQGDSAMYLCASSLVAGNTEAFFGQGTRLTVV.

V is TRBV20-1 and J is TRBJ2-1; 11 bases line up with TRBD2. The J call is doubtful: the DNA matches TRBJ2-5 better. Germline CDR1 DFQATT, CDR2 SNEGSKA (reference sequence). This CDR3 is 16 amino acids long. CDR3 sequence (DNA): TGCAGTGCTAGAATACTAGCGGGAGAGGTGGCAGAGACCCAGTACTTC. Its translation: CSARILAGEVAETQYF.

The sample holds many counts of this clonotype. The J gene is TRBJ1-5, the V gene TRBV4-1; 8 bases match TRBD1. The CDR3 has 15 residues. After removal of 4 bases from V and 7 bases from J, the junction contained 9 bases not matched to a gene. Germline-derived CDR1 and CDR2 are MGHRA and YSYEKL. DNA of the CDR3: TGCGCCAGCAGCCCTCGGACAGGGATGGGACAGCCCCAGCATTTT. It encodes CASSPRTGMGQPQHF.

Many counts were recorded for this clonotype. J is TRBJ2-2 and V is TRBV28, with D perhaps TRBD1 (6 bases). The CDR3 runs to 14 residues. The germline CDR1 and CDR2 sequences are MDHEN and SYDVKM. V lost 6 bases to trimming and J lost 4 bases, with 12 bases between them. In DNA form, the CDR3 reads TGTGCCAGCAGCCAAACAGGGATCACCGGGGAGCTGTTTTTT. Translated, it gives CASSQTGITGELFF.

Worth noting for this clonotype: One end of the junction varies from germline; a read error may be responsible. The rearrangement uses TRBV29-1 and TRBJ2-5; tentative D call: TRBD1 (5 bases). CDR3 size: 16 residues. The V gene's germline CDR1 is SQVTM and CDR2 ANQGSEA. Here the CDR3 DNA reads TGCAGCGTTGAAGACATCCTGGGGCCATTTCAAGAGACCCGGTACTTC. Translating it yields CSVEDILGPFQETRYF.

This clonotype turned up a few times. This sequence joins TRBV2 and TRBJ2-2; a possible D gene is TRBD1 (6 bases). CDR3 length equals 12 residues. Deletions cut 10 bases from V and 4 bases from J, with 10 bases between. The germline gives CDR1 SNHLY, CDR2 FYNNEI. Here the CDR3 reads CANLGGTGELFF. The CDR3 bases are TGTGCCAACTTAGGGGGCACCGGGGAGCTGTTTTTT.

This clonotype was seen many times. V usage is TRBV11-2 and J usage is TRBJ2-2, with TRBD1 as a possible D gene (5 bases). Trimming took 4 bases from V and 1 from J, leaving 10 bases between them. The CDR3 is made up of 15 amino acids. Germline V gene data show CDR1 as SGHAT and CDR2 as FQNNGV. The CDR3 is CASSSLQGNTGELFF. In DNA, the CDR3 is TGTGCCAGCAGCTCCCTCCAGGGGAACACCGGGGAGCTGTTTTTT.

The chain recombines TRBV5-1 with TRBJ1-5; D might be TRBD1 (6 bases). V shed 4 bases and J shed 7 bases, with 15 bases lying between them. CDR3 length: 14 amino acids. In germline, CDR1 is SGHRS, CDR2 YFSETQ. The CDR3 DNA reads TGCGCCAGCAGCCTGACAGGACAAAAACAGCCCCAGCATTTT. Translated: CASSLTGQKQPQHF.

The J gene is TRBJ2-4, the V gene TRBV6-1; 9 nucleotides agree with TRBD2. V lost 3 bases and J lost 0; bases outside the gene matches: 6. The CDR3 covers 17 residues. In germline, CDR1 is MNHNS, CDR2 SASEGT. The CDR3 spells CASSDSSSGKAKNIQYF. CDR3 DNA: TGTGCCAGCAGTGACTCTTCTAGCGGGAAAGCCAAAAACATTCAGTACTTC.

In its sample, this clonotype was seen a few times. This sequence joins TRBV20-1 and TRBJ1-3; D is possibly TRBD1 (6 bases). The germline V gene encodes CDR1 DFQATT and CDR2 SNEGSKA (reference sequence). V shed 0 bases and J shed 2 bases, with 8 bases lying between them. There are 14 residues in the CDR3. The CDR3 DNA sequence: TGCAGTGCTAGAGAAGGGGGACCTGGAAACACCATATATTTT. It translates to CSAREGGPGNTIYF.

This clonotype was seen at least ten times. The chain uses TRBV5-8 and TRBJ2-2, with TRBD1 identical over 8 bases. Trimming cost V 4 bases and J 2 bases; bases outside gene matches: 13. The CDR3 is 18 amino acids. CDR1 and CDR2 from the germline V gene are SGHTS and YDEGEE. For the CDR3, the DNA is TGTGCCAGCAGCCGACCAATCCGGGACAGGCGTAACACCGGGGAGCTGTTTTTT. Translating gives CASSRPIRDRRNTGELFF.

A note on this clonotype: A read error is possible here, since a much larger clone lies one base away. The V gene is TRBV7-6, the J gene TRBJ2-3; D unclear. The J call may be mistaken, given a closer DNA end match to TRBJ2-5. Per the germline V gene, CDR1 is SGHVS and CDR2 is FNYEAQ. The CDR3 is 14 amino acids. This CDR3 reads CAGSTPEDGETQYF. The CDR3 DNA reads TGTGCCGGCAGCACCCCGGAAGACGGCGAGACCCAGTACTTC.

This clonotype was picked up many times. The rearrangement joins TRBV2 to TRBJ1-4; 8 bases agree with TRBD1. Germline V gene data show CDR1 as SNHLY and CDR2 as FYNNEI. V dropped 6 bases and J dropped 11; count of bases not matched to a gene: 8. This CDR3 is built from 13 residues. The CDR3 region is CASRIGQGGKLFF. As DNA, the CDR3 is TGTGCCAGCAGGATTGGACAGGGTGGTAAACTGTTTTTT.

This clonotype was detected a few times. The V and J genes are TRBV10-3 and TRBJ2-1, with D perhaps TRBD2 (5 bases). The CDR3 sequence is 16 residues long. The V end lost 0 bases, the J end lost 5 bases, and 14 bases lay between the germline ends. Germline V gives CDR1 ENHRY, CDR2 SYGVKD. The CDR3 loop reads CAISESPSGYDNEQFF. Here the CDR3 DNA reads TGTGCCATCAGTGAGTCTCCCAGCGGATATGACAATGAGCAGTTCTTC.

This clonotype was counted only a few times. V and J are TRBV6-2 or TRBV6-3 and TRBJ2-1; 8 bases fit TRBD1. Germline V gives CDR1 MNHEY, CDR2 SVGEGT. The CDR3 length is 13 residues. V lost 0 bases to trimming and J lost 13 bases; unmatched junction nucleotides: 5. The CDR3 reads CASSYSNRGVQFF. In DNA, the CDR3 is TGTGCCAGCAGTTACTCGAACAGGGGGGTACAGTTCTTC.

The table lists this clonotype with many counts. V gene TRBV30 combines with J gene TRBJ2-7; D is possibly TRBD1 (5 bases). The CDR3 has 13 residues. Trimming removed 5 bases at V and 1 base at J, with 12 bases between. CDR1 is GTSNPN, CDR2 SVGIG, per germline (reference sequence). The CDR3 reads CAWSQTVSYEQYF. The CDR3 bases are TGTGCCTGGTCTCAGACAGTTTCCTACGAGCAGTACTTC.

In this sample, this clonotype turned up many times. The chain links TRBV6-1 to TRBJ2-2, with 8 bases lining up with TRBD2. The CDR3 has 15 amino acids. The germline V gene has CDR1 MNHNS and CDR2 SASEGT. Trimming at V came to 6 bases and at J to 6 bases, leaving 9 bases not matched to a gene. DNA for the CDR3: TGTGCCAGCAGCCCGGGACTAGTATCTGCCGGGGAGCTGTTTTTT. This sequence encodes CASSPGLVSAGELFF.

This clonotype was detected a few times. The genes are TRBV27 and TRBJ2-1; 8 bases align to TRBD2. Germline V gene sequence: CDR1 MNHEY, CDR2 SMNVEV (reference sequence). This CDR3 has 14 amino acids. Unmatched junction bases numbered 12, after V lost 2 bases and J lost 15 bases. The CDR3 sequence: CASSLEPSSGSRFF. CDR3 DNA: TGTGCCAGCAGTTTAGAACCCTCCAGCGGGAGTAGGTTCTTC.

This clonotype was detected many times. This chain uses TRBV6-2 or TRBV6-3 with TRBJ2-4; 7 nucleotides line up with TRBD2. Germline assignment: CDR1 MNHEY and CDR2 SVGEGT. J was trimmed by 1 base and V by 2 bases; bases with no gene match: 8. The CDR3 sequence is 17 residues long. The CDR3 coding sequence is TGTGCCAGCAGTTACAGGGGCGGGAGCCTCGCCAAAAACATTCAGTACTTC. This sequence encodes CASSYRGGSLAKNIQYF.

For this clonotype: This may be a read error, as it is one base from a much larger clone. V and J are TRBV3-1 and TRBJ2-1; D is ambiguous. Germline V gene sequence: CDR1 LGHDT, CDR2 YNNKEL (reference sequence). The CDR3 has 12 residues. The CDR3 protein is CASSLTNNEQCF. The DNA for the CDR3 is TGTGCCAGCAGCCTCACAAACAATGAGCAGTGCTTC.

This clonotype was seen a few times. J is TRBJ2-5 and V is TRBV27; 9 bases align to TRBD2. The V segment lost 4 bases and the J segment 4 bases; nucleotides outside the gene matches: 7. Germline values: CDR1 MNHEY, CDR2 SMNVEV (reference sequence). The CDR3 totals 15 residues. CDR3 nucleotide sequence: TGTGCCAGCAGTTCCATTAGCGGGAGCGGAGAGACCCAGTACTTC. This gives the protein CASSSISGSGETQYF.

At least ten counts were recorded for this clonotype. This chain joins TRBV3-1 and TRBJ2-2, with D tentatively TRBD1 (6 bases). The CDR3 totals 15 residues. The V gene's germline CDR1 is LGHDT and CDR2 YNNKEL (reference sequence). Trimming cost V 2 bases and J 4 bases, with 11 bases left between them. The CDR3 reads CASSQNQGITGELFF. In nucleotides, the CDR3 is TGTGCCAGCAGCCAAAACCAGGGGATCACCGGGGAGCTGTTTTTT.